Below are 8 T cell receptor beta chains sequenced from a single sample in a study of blood T cell repertoires in COVID-19. The data were produced by immunoSEQ multiplex PCR, yet TCRdb's version contains in-frame clones alone and is incomplete. The sample yields under 300,000 clones, roughly 88% seen once. Sequencing was done on a sample of PBMCs or T cells enriched from blood (not recorded which). Receptors originate from a woman aged 50 to 65 who had recovered from COVID-19.

The V and J genes are TRBV2 and TRBJ2-1, with D possibly TRBD1 on 7 matching bases. This CDR3 comprises 16 residues. Germline V lookup: CDR1 SNHLY, CDR2 FYNNEI. With 3 bases removed from V and 8 bases from J, the gap between germline ends came to 20 bases. CDR3: CASSERMAGGRYEQFF. As DNA, the CDR3 is TGTGCCAGCAGTGAGAGAATGGCAGGGGGGAGGTATGAGCAGTTCTTC.

The chain couples TRBV27 to TRBJ2-7; TRBD2 aligns across 10 bases. V lost 6 bases, J lost 0 bases, and 5 bases stayed unmatched. Germline assignment: CDR1 MNHEY and CDR2 SMNVEV (reference sequence). This CDR3 contains 15 residues. The CDR3 here is CASSPGLAISYEQYF. The CDR3 DNA reads as TGTGCCAGCAGCCCGGGACTAGCGATCTCCTACGAGCAGTACTTC.

This rearrangement joins TRBV7-9 to TRBJ2-1; TRBD1 might be the D (6 bases). Looked up from germline, CDR1 is SEHNR and CDR2 is FQNEAQ (reference sequence). Trimming took off 3 bases at V and 10 bases at J, with 16 bases between the two ends. The CDR3 contains 14 residues. As DNA, the CDR3 is TGTGCCAGCAGCTTTACCACAGGGTTATTGGAGCAGTTCTTC. It is translated as CASSFTTGLLEQFF.

V is TRBV27 and J is TRBJ1-1; TRBD1 is a possible D gene (5 bases). The CDR3 length is 14 residues. Germline-derived CDR1 and CDR2 are MNHEY and SMNVEV (reference sequence). V shed 2 bases and J shed 1 base, with 8 bases lying between them. CDR3 sequence reads: CASSLLTGNTEAFF. The CDR3 DNA reads TGTGCCAGCAGTTTACTAACAGGGAACACTGAAGCTTTCTTT.

J is TRBJ1-1 and V is TRBV21-1; the table's D call, TRBD1, was not checked against the DNA. TRBV21-1 is a recognized pseudogene. The CDR3 loop spans 15 amino acids. CDR3 sequence (DNA): TGTGCCAGCAGCACTCAAGGGTCCGACAGGACTGAAGCTTTCTTT. Residues: CASSTQGSDRTEAFF.

This clone was seen more than once but under ten times. The chain employs TRBV5-6 and TRBJ2-2; 9 positions match TRBD2. This CDR3 is 16 amino acids long. Germline-derived CDR1 and CDR2 are SGHDT and YYEEEE. V lost 0 bases, J lost 6 bases, and 6 bases stayed unmatched. As DNA, the CDR3 is TGTGCCAGCAGCTTGGGAATAGCGGGAGACGCCGGGGAGCTGTTTTTT. Protein: CASSLGIAGDAGELFF.

The chain combines TRBV11-3 with TRBJ2-7; 12 bases are a match to TRBD2. The CDR3 length is 16 residues. The V and J ends lost 1 base and 5 bases, in that order; junction bases with no gene match: 6. Germline V gene lookup returns CDR1 SGHNT and CDR2 YENEEA. The DNA of the CDR3 is TGTGCCAGCAGCTTAGGACTAGCGGGAGAGTCTGACGAGCAGTACTTC. Amino acid sequence: CASSLGLAGESDEQYF.

CDR3 sequence reads: CASSQVGTGNEKLFF. In DNA, the CDR3 is TGCGCCAGCAGCCAAGTCGGGACAGGGAATGAAAAACTGTTTTTT. The chain recombines TRBV4-1 with TRBJ1-4; 9 bases map to TRBD1. The V segment lost 1 base and the J segment 5 bases; nucleotides outside the gene matches: 2. Germline assignment: CDR1 MGHRA and CDR2 YSYEKL. The CDR3 spans 15 residues.